This TCR beta chain stems from a study of CXCR3-negative and CXCR3-positive naive CD8 T cells. Whole-study findings and limits: Naive cells that were CXCR3-positive had more hydrophobic TRB CDR3s (compared with CXCR3-negative naive cells).

On this clonotype: What it binds is not known.

The TRB cDNA libraries were prepared by 5' RACE with UMI labels. TCRdb reprocessed the 5' RACE reads; each CDR3 protein has one entry and no DNA is given. The sample's table shows 120,000 or so distinct CDR3 sequences. Sequencing was carried out using naive CXCR3+ CD8+ T cells from blood. Subset described: CD45RO-CCR7+CD27+CD95- naive CD8+ T cells expressing CXCR3 (TNR3+). This TCR derives from a human donor in good health. Some clones in this sample may be carry-over from other donors' samples.

The CDR3 is CASKQGTGRGEQYF. This rearrangement joins TRBV19 to TRBJ2-7; TCRdb names TRBD1, which stays unverified in the absence of DNA. The CDR3 is 14 amino acids. Germline loops: CDR1 LNHDA, CDR2 SQIVND (reference sequence).